Each of the 28 T cell receptor beta chains below was sequenced from the same sample in a study of molecular identifiers for immune sequencing clone quantification. TCRdb re-derived calls from the PCR reads in MiXCR, one entry per CDR3 protein. The sample has hundreds of thousands of distinct CDR3 sequences, 25% seen once. Sequencing input: naive CD8+ T cells from blood, with Jurkat cell RNA spiked in. The sample's subset: FACS-sorted CD8+CD4-CCR7+CD45RA+ naive T cells. All receptors derive from a human donor in good health. Some libraries in this study had Jurkat cell RNA spiked in.

This clonotype came up many times. The rearrangement joins TRBV28 to TRBJ1-1, with TRBD1 as a possible D gene (5 bases). This CDR3 region has 12 residues. Germline V gene lookup returns CDR1 MDHEN and CDR2 SYDVKM. Trimming shortened V by 6 bases and J by 8 bases, and 13 bases separated the two germline ends. The DNA of the CDR3 is TGTGCCAGCAGCCCGGGACGGAGAGAAGCTTTCTTT. Its translation: CASSPGRREAFF.

The rearrangement links TRBV19 to TRBJ2-6, with D perhaps TRBD2 (5 bases). Trimming removed 0 bases at V and 0 bases at J, with 6 bases between. The germline V gene encodes CDR1 LNHDA and CDR2 SQIVND (reference sequence). This CDR3 has 16 amino acids. CDR3 nucleotide sequence: TGTGCCAGTAGTATAGATGCGGGCTCTGGGGCCAACGTCCTGACTTTC. Translating it yields CASSIDAGSGANVLTF.

The sample holds a few counts of this clonotype. A much larger clone differs from this one at a single base, so this may be a read error. This sequence joins TRBV4-3 and TRBJ1-1; no definite D call. The CDR3 extends over 16 amino acids. The germline gives CDR1 LGHNA, CDR2 YSLEER. CDR3 sequence (DNA): TGCGCCAGCGGCCAAGATCGCGGGGTCATGAACACTGAAGCTTTCTTT. Protein product: CASGQDRGVMNTEAFF.

V gene TRBV10-1 combines with J gene TRBJ2-7; perhaps TRBD2 as D (5 bases). Germline loops: CDR1 WNHNN, CDR2 SYGVQD (reference sequence). Trimming pared 6 bases from V and 2 bases from J, leaving 11 bases between. The CDR3 contains 13 residues. CDR3 coding DNA: TGCGCCAGCAGCGCGACTAACCCCTACGAGCAGTACTTC. Its protein product is CASSATNPYEQYF.

The chain couples TRBV7-9 to TRBJ2-2, with D hard to call. The CDR3 sequence is 17 residues long. Germline V gene data show CDR1 as SEHNR and CDR2 as FQNEAQ (reference sequence). The germline V and J ends were trimmed by 0 bases and 6 bases, with 17 bases remaining between them. CDR3 amino acids: CASSLASDYIRPGELFF. CDR3 DNA: TGTGCCAGCAGCTTAGCCTCAGATTATATCCGCCCCGGGGAGCTGTTTTTT. Variable domain in full (rest from reference TRBV7-9 and TRBJ2-2): DTGVSQNPRHKITKRGQNVTFRCDPISEHNRLYWYRQTLGQGPEFLTYFQNEAQLEKSRLLSDRFSAERPKGSFSTLEIQRTEQGDSAMYLCASSLASDYIRPGELFFGEGSRLTVL.

Comments on this clonotype: A much bigger clone sits one base away, suggesting this may be a read error. The gene calls are TRBV29-1 and TRBJ1-2, with D perhaps matching TRBD1 (6 bases). The CDR3 runs 13 residues. The germline gives CDR1 SQVTM, CDR2 ANQGSEA. CDR3 sequence (DNA): TGCAACGCCCGAGACAGGCTGCACTATGGCTACACCTTC. This sequence encodes CNARDRLHYGYTF.

To note about this clonotype: A single base separates this from a much larger clone, so it may be a read error. The chain joins TRBV11-2 to TRBJ2-1; D is ambiguous. This CDR3 has 14 residues. CDR1 is SGHAT, CDR2 FQNNGV, per germline. V gave up 5 bases and J gave up 14 bases, with 22 bases separating them. The CDR3 DNA is TGTGCCAGCAGCCAACCTTCAACAATAGAAACGGAGTTCTTC. This gives the protein CASSQPSTIETEFF.

In its sample, this clonotype was seen many times. The chain links TRBV29-1 to TRBJ2-3, with 9 bases lining up with TRBD2. The CDR3 consists of 16 residues. Trimming cost V 4 bases and J 6 bases; bases outside gene matches: 14. Germline V gene sequence: CDR1 SQVTM, CDR2 ANQGSEA. This chain's CDR3 is CSVGGGGADPLDTQYF. CDR3 DNA: TGCAGCGTTGGGGGCGGGGGGGCCGATCCCTTGGATACGCAGTATTTT.

This clonotype has a count of ten or more. The chain is built from TRBV7-6 and TRBJ2-2, with D perhaps matching TRBD2 (5 bases). Trimming pared 1 base from V and 8 bases from J, leaving 17 bases between. The CDR3 consists of 16 residues. Germline values: CDR1 SGHVS, CDR2 FNYEAQ. The CDR3 is CASSLDAAEAAGELFF. CDR3 DNA sequence: TGTGCCAGCAGCTTAGATGCGGCGGAGGCAGCGGGGGAGCTGTTTTTT. Supplemented by reference TRBV7-6 and TRBJ2-2, the full variable domain reads GAGVSQSPRYKVTKRGQDVALRCDPISGHVSLYWYRQALGQGPEFLTYFNYEAQQDKSGLPNDRFSAERPEGSISTLTIQRTEQRDSAMYRCASSLDAAEAAGELFFGEGSRLTVL.

This clonotype was detected many times. The gene calls are TRBV9 and TRBJ2-3; D not certain. CDR1 SGDLS and CDR2 YYNGEE come from the germline V gene. The CDR3 runs to 14 residues. Trimming shortened V by 0 bases and J by 6 bases, and 11 bases separated the two germline ends. CDR3 sequence: CASSVDHSVDTQYF. CDR3 DNA: TGTGCCAGCAGCGTAGACCATAGTGTGGATACGCAGTATTTT.

This clonotype was counted a few times. A read error is likely, as this CDR3 ends without the conserved phenylalanine or tryptophan. The chain couples TRBV20-1 to TRBJ2-4; tentatively, D is TRBD1 (5 bases). V lost 3 bases and J lost 0, with 12 bases in between. Germline CDR1 and CDR2: DFQATT and SNEGSKA (reference sequence). CDR3 length: 15 amino acids. DNA of the CDR3: TGCAGTGCTAGTAGGACATCCGAAGCCAAAAACATTCAGTACCTC. This gives the protein CSASRTSEAKNIQYL.

The rearrangement uses TRBV7-8 and TRBJ2-5; TRBD1 aligns across 8 bases. The CDR3 covers 16 residues. V lost 4 bases, J lost 1 base, and 8 bases stayed unmatched. Germline CDR1 and CDR2: SGHVS and FQNEAQ. The CDR3: CASSSLRTGIQETQYF. The CDR3, as DNA: TGTGCCAGCAGCTCGTTAAGGACAGGGATCCAAGAGACCCAGTACTTC.

A remark on this clonotype: Mismatch with germline at one junction end may stem from a read error. This chain uses TRBV24-1 with TRBJ2-3, with 16 bases fitting TRBD2. CDR1 is KGHDR and CDR2 is SFDVKD in the germline V gene. The CDR3 consists of 18 residues. The CDR3 sequence: CAPSDSGTSGRAPDTQYF. CDR3 DNA sequence: TGTGCCCCCAGTGACTCCGGGACTAGCGGGAGGGCCCCAGATACGCAGTATTTT.

This clonotype was recorded a few times. J is TRBJ2-7 and V is TRBV13; D possibly matches TRBD1 or TRBD2 (5 bases each). The CDR3 is 16 residues long. Between the trimmed V and J ends, which lost 4 bases and 6 bases, there was a span of 22 bases. Germline lookup yields CDR1 PRHDT and CDR2 FYEKMQ (reference sequence). This CDR3 is CASSCSGTLECVEQYF. CDR3 coding DNA: TGTGCCAGCAGCTGCTCCGGGACCTTGGAATGCGTCGAGCAGTACTTC.

This chain links TRBV14 with TRBJ2-2, with a weak D call TRBD1 (5 bases). V was pared by 3 bases and J by 1 base, with 9 bases between. This CDR3 spans 15 amino acids. CDR1 is SGHDN, CDR2 FVKESK, per germline. CDR3 nucleotides: TGTGCCAGCAGCCATGATACAGGGAACACCGGGGAGCTGTTTTTT. It encodes CASSHDTGNTGELFF.

This clonotype has a count of ten or more. The V and J genes are TRBV11-2 and TRBJ2-5, with D unclear. Germline V gives CDR1 SGHAT, CDR2 FQNNGV. This CDR3 has 15 residues. V lost 5 bases, J lost 0 bases, and 13 bases lay in between. The CDR3 protein is CASSLRQQYQETQYF. CDR3 bases: TGTGCCAGCAGCCTAAGACAACAGTACCAAGAGACCCAGTACTTC.

As for this clonotype: This may be a read error: a much more frequent sequence differs by one nucleotide. This chain uses TRBV7-9 with TRBJ2-3; D is unresolved. Per germline, CDR1 SEHNR and CDR2 FQNEAQ (reference sequence). This CDR3 is 14 amino acids long. V lost 6 bases and J lost 2, with 12 bases in between. The CDR3 DNA is TGTGCCAGCAGGCCCCCCACCACCACAGATACGCAGTATTTT. Its protein is CASRPPTTTDTQYF.

This sequence joins TRBV4-1 and TRBJ2-1; possibly TRBD1 for D (5 bases). The V end was cut by 3 bases, the J end by 6 bases, with 21 bases between. The germline gives CDR1 MGHRA, CDR2 YSYEKL. The CDR3 totals 17 residues. CDR3 DNA sequence: TGCGCCAGCAGCCAGACCGACAGCGACCTAGAATTCAATGAGCAGTTCTTC. It translates to CASSQTDSDLEFNEQFF.

This clonotype was recorded many times. J is TRBJ2-7 and V is TRBV7-9; D gene ambiguous. Germline V CDR1 and CDR2: SEHNR, FQNEAQ (reference sequence). With 5 bases removed from V and 3 bases from J, the gap between germline ends came to 14 bases. This CDR3 has 14 residues. The CDR3 spells CASSPPYNYYEQYF. CDR3 sequence (DNA): TGTGCCAGCAGCCCGCCCTACAATTACTACGAGCAGTACTTC.

There are many counts of this clonotype. J is TRBJ1-1 and V is TRBV7-9, with D possibly TRBD1 on 5 matching bases. The CDR3 runs to 14 residues. V was shortened by 4 bases and J by 1 base, with 10 bases between the two germline ends. Germline V lookup: CDR1 SEHNR, CDR2 FQNEAQ (reference sequence). Here the CDR3 DNA reads TGTGCCAGCAGCTCCTGGGGGGAGAACACTGAAGCTTTCTTT. This gives the protein CASSSWGENTEAFF.

About this clonotype itself: A much larger clone lies a single base off, so this may be a read error. The chain carries TRBV7-2 and TRBJ2-3; TRBD2 is a possible D gene (8 bases). The CDR3 sequence is 19 residues long. CDR1 is SGHTA, CDR2 FQGNSA, per germline. Deletions cut 0 bases from V and 6 bases from J, with 25 bases between. The CDR3 sequence: CASSLARGGAGGPRDTQYF. CDR3 nucleotide sequence: TGTGCCAGCAGCTTAGCCCGAGGGGGCGCGGGGGGACCTCGGGATACGCAGTATTTT.

This clonotype was observed a few times. A much larger clone differs by one base, so this may be a read error. The chain recombines TRBV5-1 with TRBJ1-1; perhaps TRBD1 as D (5 bases). CDR1 SGHRS and CDR2 YFSETQ come from the germline V gene. This CDR3 is built from 15 residues. The chain's CDR3 is CASSLWEGLNIEAFF. Written as DNA, the CDR3 is TGCGCCAGCAGCTTGTGGGAGGGACTCAACATTGAAGCTTTCTTT.

V and J are TRBV5-1 and TRBJ1-4, with D perhaps TRBD1 (6 bases). V lost 3 bases and J 8 bases, leaving 14 bases between the germline ends. CDR3 length: 14 amino acids. Germline-derived CDR1 and CDR2 are SGHRS and YFSETQ. The CDR3 region is CASSWDTGSEKLFF. The CDR3 coding sequence is TGCGCCAGCAGCTGGGACACTGGGTCGGAAAAACTGTTTTTT.

For the CDR3, the DNA is TGCAGTGCTAGAGACCCAAGGGGGGCCGACCTTAGGTACACAGATACGCAGTATTTT. As protein: CSARDPRGADLRYTDTQYF. The chain uses TRBV20-1 and TRBJ2-3, with D possibly being TRBD1 or TRBD2 (6 bases each). Germline V gene sequence: CDR1 DFQATT, CDR2 SNEGSKA (reference sequence). The CDR3 is 19 amino acids. The V gene lost 0 bases and the J gene lost 2 bases, with 24 bases spanning the gap.

This clonotype was seen a few times. The rearrangement links TRBV19 to TRBJ2-1, with TRBD1 matching over 9 bases. The CDR3 covers 17 residues. The germline CDR1 and CDR2 sequences are LNHDA and SQIVND (reference sequence). Trimming at V came to 5 bases and at J to 1 base, leaving 9 bases not matched to a gene. The CDR3 DNA sequence: TGTGCCAGTAGTCCGGACAGGGGAATTGGGTCCTACAATGAGCAGTTCTTC. Encoded protein: CASSPDRGIGSYNEQFF.

This clonotype was recorded many times. The CDR3 is CSARATGSPEQYF. In nucleotides, the CDR3 is TGCAGTGCTAGAGCGACAGGTTCGCCCGAGCAGTACTTC. The V gene is TRBV20-1, the J gene TRBJ2-7; possibly TRBD1 for D (6 bases). Germline V CDR1 and CDR2: DFQATT, SNEGSKA (reference sequence). The CDR3 consists of 13 residues. The V and J ends lost 1 base and 6 bases respectively, with 13 bases between them.

The chain combines TRBV10-3 with TRBJ2-7, with D possibly TRBD1 on 5 matching bases. The germline V and J ends were trimmed by 10 bases and 3 bases, with 16 bases remaining between them. This CDR3 is 13 amino acids long. Germline V gene sequence: CDR1 ENHRY, CDR2 SYGVKD. The CDR3 is CATQQAFGYEQYF. The CDR3 DNA is TGTGCCACCCAACAGGCTTTTGGCTACGAGCAGTACTTC.

In its sample, this clonotype was seen a few times. This could be a read error, since a much larger clone is one nucleotide away. The rearrangement links TRBV4-1 to TRBJ1-1, with D possibly TRBD1 on 5 matching bases. CDR1 is MGHRA, CDR2 YSYEKL, per germline. There are 16 residues in the CDR3. CDR3 sequence (DNA): TGCGCCAGCAGCCCGCCACCCGTGGGCCAGGACACTGCAGCTTTCTTT. Translating it yields CASSPPPVGQDTAAFF.